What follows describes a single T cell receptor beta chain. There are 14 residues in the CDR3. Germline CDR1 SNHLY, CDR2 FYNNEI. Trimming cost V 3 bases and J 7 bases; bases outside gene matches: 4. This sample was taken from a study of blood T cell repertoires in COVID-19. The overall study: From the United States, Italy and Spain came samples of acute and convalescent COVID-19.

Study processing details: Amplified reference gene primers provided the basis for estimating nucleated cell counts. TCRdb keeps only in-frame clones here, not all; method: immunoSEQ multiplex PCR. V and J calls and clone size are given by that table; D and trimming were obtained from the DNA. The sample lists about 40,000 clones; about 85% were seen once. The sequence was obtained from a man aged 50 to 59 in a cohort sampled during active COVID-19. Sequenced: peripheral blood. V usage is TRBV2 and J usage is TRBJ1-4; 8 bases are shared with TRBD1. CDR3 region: CASSEDRVFEKLFF. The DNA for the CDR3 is TGTGCCAGCAGTGAGGACAGGGTTTTTGAAAAACTGTTTTTT.